This T cell receptor (beta chain) emerged from a study of post-analysis software for immune sequencing data. The TCR beta cDNA libraries carried unique molecular identifiers. TCRdb re-analysed the PCR reads in MiXCR, keeping a single row per CDR3 protein. Of around 200,000 distinct CDR3 sequences listed, 29% are singletons. Whole-study results and caveats: Significantly lower normalized Chao1 diversity was seen in multiple sclerosis patients than in controls. F measure showed strong co-clustering of same-batch samples.

This clonotype came up many times. Its target is not known. The sequenced sample consisted of blood. The TCR comes from a girl between 2 and 17 years old with multiple sclerosis.

This CDR3 reads CSARVVGGGERGYTF. The CDR3 coding sequence is TGCAGTGCTAGAGTTGTGGGCGGCGGTGAGCGGGGCTACACCTTC. V usage is TRBV20-1 and J usage is TRBJ1-2; D is ambiguous. Deletions cut 1 base from V and 8 bases from J, with 20 bases between. This CDR3 contains 15 residues. From germline, CDR1 is DFQATT and CDR2 SNEGSKA (reference sequence).